These 8 T cell receptor beta chains were all obtained from the same sample, sequenced in a study of Ad26.COV2.S vaccination and SARS-CoV-2 variants (dated by TCRdb to the early 2020s). Library preparation employed the immunoSEQ multiplex PCR assay. TCRdb provides this immuneACCESS table in a form limited to in-frame rearrangements. Some clones are lacking; in checked studies, under half of them reflect an unresolved V gene, and why the rest are absent is not known. The sample table shows about 390,000 clones, and about 85% are seen once. The ten largest clones take up 3.5% of the sample. This specimen's treatment or condition label, per the study, means: around 19 received Ad26.COV2.S at low or high dose, single or two shots; about 5 received placebo; per-sample allocation not given. Repertoires of vaccine and placebo recipients were sequenced from samples taken on day 63 after the first injection.

Sequencing used peripheral blood, obtained in a trial of Ad26.COV2.S vaccine versus placebo. Source of these receptors: a person between 18 and 65 years old who received the Ad26.COV2.S COVID-19 vaccine or a placebo.

The chain combines TRBV5-1 with TRBJ1-1; D perhaps matches TRBD1 (6 bases). In germline, CDR1 is SGHRS, CDR2 YFSETQ. Trimming removed 3 bases at V and 7 bases at J, with 13 bases between. CDR3 length: 13 amino acids. CDR3 loop: CASSSRGGGEAFF. The CDR3 DNA is TGCGCCAGCAGCTCCCGGGGGGGCGGTGAAGCTTTCTTT.

The chain links TRBV18 to TRBJ1-1, with D unclear. The V gene's germline CDR1 is KGHSH and CDR2 LQKENI. The CDR3 runs to 12 residues. V lost 0 bases to trimming and J lost 7 bases, with 6 bases between them. Here the CDR3 DNA reads TGTGCCAGCTCACCACCGCAAGGTGAAGCTTTCTTT. Its protein product is CASSPPQGEAFF.

The rearrangement joins TRBV19 to TRBJ2-1; the D gene is possibly TRBD2 (5 bases). V lost 3 bases and J 8 bases, leaving 11 bases between the germline ends. In germline, CDR1 is LNHDA, CDR2 SQIVND (reference sequence). The CDR3 runs 13 residues. The CDR3 DNA is TGTGCCAGTAGTATGCTAGACGGGGATGAGCAGTTCTTC. It is translated as CASSMLDGDEQFF.

The rearrangement joins TRBV29-1 to TRBJ1-4; D unresolved. The CDR3 is made up of 10 amino acids. V was cut by 2 bases and J by 8 bases, with 3 bases left in between. Germline assignment: CDR1 SQVTM and CDR2 ANQGSEA. CDR3 sequence (DNA): TGCAGCGTTGAAAACGAAAAACTGTTTTTT. Translated: CSVENEKLFF.

V gene TRBV18 combines with J gene TRBJ1-1, with D unclear. V lost 2 bases to trimming and J lost 2 bases, with 6 bases between them. From germline, CDR1 is KGHSH and CDR2 LQKENI. This CDR3 comprises 13 residues. The CDR3 DNA reads as TGTGCCAGCTCACCAAAAAGTAACACTGAAGCTTTCTTT. Translating it yields CASSPKSNTEAFF. Combining the CDR3 with reference TRBV18 and TRBJ1-1 gives the whole variable domain NAGVMQNPRHLVRRRGQEARLRCSPMKGHSHVYWYRQLPEEGLKFMVYLQKENIIDESGMPKERFSAEFPKEGPSILRIQQVVRGDSAAYFCASSPKSNTEAFFGQGTRLTVV.

V is TRBV19 and J is TRBJ1-3; TRBD1 might be the D (5 bases). The CDR3 is 13 amino acids. The germline CDR1 and CDR2 sequences are LNHDA and SQIVND (reference sequence). With 6 bases removed from V and 8 bases from J, the gap between germline ends came to 14 bases. The CDR3 DNA sequence: TGTGCCAGTAGCACGTCGGGGGAGGACACCATATATTTT. This encodes CASSTSGEDTIYF. The full variable domain, completed using reference TRBV19 and TRBJ1-3, is DGGITQSPKYLFRKEGQNVTLSCEQNLNHDAMYWYRQDPGQGLRLIYYSQIVNDFQKGDIAEGYSVSREKKESFPLTVTSAQKNPTAFYLCASSTSGEDTIYFGEGSWLTVV.

This rearrangement joins TRBV11-3 to TRBJ2-5, with a tentative D call TRBD1 (6 bases). The CDR3 is made up of 14 amino acids. The germline V gene encodes CDR1 SGHNT and CDR2 YENEEA. V was shortened by 8 bases and J by 5 bases, with 18 bases between the two germline ends. CDR3 sequence reads: CASSKRGGEETQYF. In nucleotides, the CDR3 is TGTGCCAGCTCCAAAAGAGGGGGAGAGGAGACCCAGTACTTC.

This clone was found once. V usage is TRBV5-6 and J usage is TRBJ1-5, with D perhaps matching TRBD1 (5 bases). V lost 3 bases and J lost 7, with 11 bases in between. The germline V gene has CDR1 SGHDT and CDR2 YYEEEE. The CDR3 length is 13 residues. Here the CDR3 DNA reads TGTGCCAGCAGCTGGGGAAGGGGCCAGCCCCAGCATTTT. This encodes CASSWGRGQPQHF.